The rows below give T cell receptor beta chains drawn from one sample of a study of T-cell memory formation after mild COVID-19. Each CDR3 protein gets one entry after TCRdb re-called the 5' RACE reads with MiXCR. The data show more than 400,000 distinct CDR3 sequences, over 15% seen once. The sequencing input was PBMCs or a T cell subset sorted from them (not recorded which). The receptor set was obtained from an adult woman who had mild COVID-19 (a few samples of this study predate the infection). Cell type and time point are not known. CDR3s leave out the opening cysteine and the closing phenylalanine or tryptophan. A D gene is named only where the DNA matches it firmly.

v_call d_call cdr3_aa
TRBV6-4 TRBD1 ASSEGQGYGYT
TRBV5-1 TRBD2 ASSWERERTGELF
TRBV20-1 TRBD2 SADPSGIETDTQY
TRBV6-5 TRBD1 ASSSGGFSTEAF
TRBV6-5 - ASSSLEGRLYNEQF
TRBV7-3 - ASSLTGAGVGTEAF
TRBV6-2/TRBV6-3 - ASSYYRDGYT
TRBV5-6 - ASSLKGEQF
TRBV7-6 - ASSLDGGGSTDTQY
TRBV20-1 - SARAGLPTDTQY
TRBV14 - ASSQLSAPTDTQY
TRBV5-4 TRBD1 ASSAGTGADTQY
TRBV5-1 - ASSFKGAEKF
TRBV9 - ASSPHGRVLAKNIQY
TRBV7-3 TRBD1 ASSMGQGWDQPQH
TRBV6-2/TRBV6-3 TRBD1 ASRPSTGGIVAEAF
TRBV5-1 TRBD1 ASSSGQGPLNEQF
TRBV10-3 TRBD2 AISTPGLAAREYNEQF
TRBV9 - ASSLTWGDGELF
TRBV12-3/TRBV12-4 TRBD2 ASSFVAGVPREQF
TRBV7-9 - ASSFSRVGAGYGYT
TRBV2 - ASSEAPRSGIIYGYT
TRBV9 TRBD1 ASSVGGQGYEQY
TRBV24-1 TRBD2 ATSDLTSGSLEQF
TRBV21-1 - ASSTTMQETQY
TRBV6-5 TRBD1 ASTRTGGEQY
TRBV15 - ATSRAGESYEQY
TRBV29-1 - SVEEGQPKGETQY
TRBV6-1 - ASPKGGEQF
TRBV29-1 - SVDGTSSYEQY
TRBV7-2 - ASSFQAPSYNEQF
TRBV20-1 - SARDRRSSMNTEAF
TRBV5-1 - ASRSDSTDTQY
TRBV6-5 - ASSETNNYGYT
TRBV30 - AWSILGLNTEAF
TRBV25-1 - ASSGVGDLNTEAF
TRBV10-3 TRBD1 AISESGTGVLANYGYT
TRBV25-1 - ASSVSDSAYEQY
TRBV7-9 TRBD2 ARPLAGSQETQY
TRBV5-1 - ASSLGQGDGYT
TRBV21-1 - ASSARTDRRPTSYEQY